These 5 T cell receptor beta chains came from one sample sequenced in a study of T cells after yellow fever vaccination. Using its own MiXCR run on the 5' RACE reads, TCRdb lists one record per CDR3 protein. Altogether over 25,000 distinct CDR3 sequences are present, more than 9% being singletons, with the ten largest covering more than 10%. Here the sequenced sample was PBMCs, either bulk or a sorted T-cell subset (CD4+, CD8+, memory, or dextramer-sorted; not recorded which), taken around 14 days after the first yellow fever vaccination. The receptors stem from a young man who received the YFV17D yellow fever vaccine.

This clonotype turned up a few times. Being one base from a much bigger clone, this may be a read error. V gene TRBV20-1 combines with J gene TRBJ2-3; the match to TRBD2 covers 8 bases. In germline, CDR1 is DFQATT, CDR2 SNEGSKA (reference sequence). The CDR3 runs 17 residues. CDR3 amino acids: CCASPPAGVPSTDTQYF. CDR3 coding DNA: TGCTGTGCTAGTCCCCCAGCGGGGGTCCCTAGCACAGATACGCAGTATTTT.

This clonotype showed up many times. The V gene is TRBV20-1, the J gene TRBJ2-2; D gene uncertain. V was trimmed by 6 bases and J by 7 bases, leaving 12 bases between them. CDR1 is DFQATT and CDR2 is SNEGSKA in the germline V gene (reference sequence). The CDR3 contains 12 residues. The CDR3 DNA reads TGCAGTGCCCGTAGGGCAGGCGGGGAGCTGTTTTTT. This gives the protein CSARRAGGELFF.

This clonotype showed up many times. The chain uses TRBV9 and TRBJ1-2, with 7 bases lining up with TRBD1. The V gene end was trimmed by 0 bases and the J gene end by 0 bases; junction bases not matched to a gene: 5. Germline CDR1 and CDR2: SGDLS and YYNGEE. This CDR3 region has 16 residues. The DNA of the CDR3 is TGTGCCAGCAGCGTAGACAACAGGGGTGCTAACTATGGCTACACCTTC. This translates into CASSVDNRGANYGYTF.

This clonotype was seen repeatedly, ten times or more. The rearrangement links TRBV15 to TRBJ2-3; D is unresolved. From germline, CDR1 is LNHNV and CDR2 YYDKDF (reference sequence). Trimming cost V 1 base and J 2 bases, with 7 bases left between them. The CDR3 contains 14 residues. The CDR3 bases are TGTGCCACCAGCAGAGCGGTGACCACAGATACGCAGTATTTT. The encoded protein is CATSRAVTTDTQYF.

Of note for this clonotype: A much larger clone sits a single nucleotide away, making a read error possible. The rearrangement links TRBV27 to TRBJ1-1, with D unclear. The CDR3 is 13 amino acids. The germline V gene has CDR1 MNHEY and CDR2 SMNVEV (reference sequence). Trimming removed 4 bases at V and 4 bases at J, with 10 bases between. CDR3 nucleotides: TGTGCCAGCAGTTACCTGGGGAGCACTGAAGCTTTCTTT. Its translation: CASSYLGSTEAFF.